The sequence of this T cell receptor beta chain was determined in a study of blood T cells in healthy people across ages. A second about 6 to 11 cycle PCR used barcoded and J-beta primers. Paired-end reads containing CDR3 totaled no fewer than 2.5 million for each sample. Via MiXCR, TCRdb re-called the 5' RACE reads, giving one row per CDR3 protein. This table holds almost 800,000 distinct CDR3 sequences, 55% to 75% found once. As concerns this clonotype: Its antigen remains unknown. The junction departs from germline at one end; a sequencing error may be responsible.

Findings of the study overall: Estimated diversity across one million T cells was deemed an underestimate. Researchers report that TCR beta diversity correlated strongly with naive T cell percentage. Comparison with aged donors showed that long-lived donors had more naive CD4+ cells and higher diversity.

Germline V CDR1 and CDR2: SGHDT, YYEEEE. The CDR3 is made up of 14 amino acids. This sequence was found in a man aged 25-45 years in good health. The rearrangement joins TRBV5-6 to TRBJ2-1; maybe TRBD2 (5 bases). Input material: blood. CDR3 residues: CAGSSWGAYNEQFF. The CDR3 DNA is TGTGCCGGCAGCTCTTGGGGAGCTTACAATGAGCAGTTCTTC. Complete variable domain (other parts from reference TRBV5-6 and TRBJ2-1): DAGVTQSPTHLIKTRGQQVTLRCSPKSGHDTVSWYQQALGQGPQFIFQYYEEEERQRGNFPDRFSGHQFPNYSSELNVNALLLGDSALYLCAGSSWGAYNEQFFGPGTRLTVL.